This TCR beta chain came from a study of blood T cell repertoires in COVID-19. Study context: Spain, Italy and the United States supplied samples that represented acute and convalescent COVID-19.

Using immunoSEQ multiplex PCR, the repertoire was profiled, and TCRdb retains in-frame clones only, with some absent. The repertoire holds more than 45,000 clones, with 80% to 90% as singletons. CDR3 length: 13 residues. Trimming cost V 3 bases and J 5 bases; bases outside gene matches: 1. Germline V CDR1 and CDR2: MDHEN, SYDVKM. V usage is TRBV28 and J usage is TRBJ2-7, with TRBD1 matching over 10 bases. This sequence originates from a man between 70 and 80 years old with acute or convalescent COVID-19. Sequenced material: peripheral blood. The CDR3 DNA reads as TGTGCCAGCAGTTTCGGACAGGGGGACGAGCAGTACGTC. This encodes CASSFGQGDEQYV.